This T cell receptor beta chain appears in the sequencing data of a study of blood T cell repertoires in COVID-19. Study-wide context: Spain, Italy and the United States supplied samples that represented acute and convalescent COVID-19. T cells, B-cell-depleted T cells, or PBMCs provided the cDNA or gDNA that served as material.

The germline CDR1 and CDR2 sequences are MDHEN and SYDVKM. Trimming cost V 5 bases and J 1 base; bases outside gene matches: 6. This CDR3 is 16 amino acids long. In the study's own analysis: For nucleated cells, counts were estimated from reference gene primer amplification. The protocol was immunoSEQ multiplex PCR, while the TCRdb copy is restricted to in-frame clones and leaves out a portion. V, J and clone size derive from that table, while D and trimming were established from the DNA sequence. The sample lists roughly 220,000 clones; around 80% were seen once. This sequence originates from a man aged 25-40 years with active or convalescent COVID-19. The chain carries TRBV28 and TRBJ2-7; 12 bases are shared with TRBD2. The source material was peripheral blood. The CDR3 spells CASSLSTSGRSYEQYF. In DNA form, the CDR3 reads TGTGCCAGCAGTCTCTCGACTAGCGGGAGATCCTACGAGCAGTACTTC. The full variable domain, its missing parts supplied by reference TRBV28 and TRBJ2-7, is DVKVTQSSRYLVKRTGEKVFLECVQDMDHENMFWYRQDPGLGLRLIYFSYDVKMKEKGDIPEGYSVSREKKERFSLILESASTNQTSMYLCASSLSTSGRSYEQYFGPGTRLTVT.